This T cell receptor (beta chain) was sequenced for a study of T cell changes during pregnancy in multiple sclerosis. The CDR3 length is 12 residues. The germline V gene has CDR1 MDHEN and CDR2 SYDVKM. The ends were cut back, 6 bases at V and 3 bases at J, with 9 bases in the middle. With regard to this clone: Different DNA sequences within this sample yield the same CDR3.

Clones were read by immunoSEQ multiplex PCR, and TCRdb kept only the in-frame ones, dropping some. The sample has tens of thousands of clones; approximately 92% are singletons. This chain joins TRBV28 and TRBJ2-7; possible D gene TRBD1, 6 bases. The sample consisted of CD4+ T cells from peripheral blood mononuclear cells, taken in the third trimester of pregnancy. The sequence was obtained from a female donor with multiple sclerosis, enrolled in a pregnancy study. CDR3 coding DNA: TGTGCCAGCAGGCCGGACAGCTACGAGCAGTACTTC. Translation gives CASRPDSYEQYF.